This TCR beta chain was identified during a study of Ad26.COV2.S vaccination and SARS-CoV-2 variants. This clone was seen a single time. CDR3 length equals 17 residues. V gave up 4 bases and J gave up 7 bases; unmatched junction bases: 9. The germline V gene has CDR1 SGHDT and CDR2 YYEEEE. Here immunoSEQ multiplex PCR was the method, and the copy in TCRdb shows in-frame clones only, minus some. The top ten clones hold approximately 4.3% of a sample with 350,000 to 500,000 clones, around 91% of them seen once. As for treatment: over 15 received Ad26.COV2.S at low or high dose, single or two shots; a few received placebo; per-sample allocation not given. Samples were taken on day 63 after the first vaccine or placebo injection.

Here the sequenced sample was peripheral blood, taken in a trial of Ad26.COV2.S vaccine versus placebo. The rearrangement uses TRBV5-6 and TRBJ2-2; 14 bases are a match to TRBD2. This clonotype was obtained from a person between 18 and 60 years old who received the Ad26.COV2.S COVID-19 vaccine or a placebo. DNA for the CDR3: TGTGCCAGCAGCCCCAGACTAGCGGGAGGGCCCATCGGGGAGCTGTTTTTT. Translation: CASSPRLAGGPIGELFF. The variable domain in full, completed from reference TRBV5-6 and TRBJ2-2, reads DAGVTQSPTHLIKTRGQQVTLRCSPKSGHDTVSWYQQALGQGPQFIFQYYEEEERQRGNFPDRFSGHQFPNYSSELNVNALLLGDSALYLCASSPRLAGGPIGELFFGEGSRLTVL.